Listed below are T cell receptor beta chains from one sample, sequenced in a study of blood T cell repertoires in COVID-19. Generated by immunoSEQ multiplex PCR, the TCRdb table keeps only in-frame clones and is missing some. The sample carries roughly 220,000 clones, around 84% recorded once. Source material: peripheral blood. The source of these receptors is a man younger than 40 with active or convalescent COVID-19. Each CDR3 is given with its conserved first and last residue. The order of the fields is J gene, clone size, D gene, CDR3 length, V gene, CDR3 DNA, CDR3 protein. A D gene is named only where the DNA matches it firmly. Size is omitted from some rows. Given values are once, few, many or a class for expanded clones.

TRBJ1-2,NA,TRBD1,15,TRBV6-1,TGTGCCAGCAGCATCGACAGGGGGCAGAGCTATGGCTACACCTTC,CASSIDRGQSYGYTF
TRBJ1-2,NA,NA,14,TRBV7-9,TGTGCCAGCAGCTGGGGAAAGGGGGTTGATGGCTACACCTTC,CASSWGKGVDGYTF
TRBJ1-2,NA,NA,13,TRBV6-2/TRBV6-3,TGTGCCAGCAGTTACGTGCAGGGCTATGGCTACACCTTC,CASSYVQGYGYTF
TRBJ2-7,NA,NA,16,TRBV6-1,TGTGCCAGCAGTGAGGGGGGGGCGGGACGACCCTACGAGCAGTACTTC,CASSEGGAGRPYEQYF
TRBJ2-2,NA,NA,13,TRBV30,TGTGCCTGGGCGCAGGGTAACACCGGGGAGCTGTTTTTT,CAWAQGNTGELFF
TRBJ2-7,NA,NA,15,TRBV11-2,TGTGCCAGCAGCTTAGAGACCCAGGGATCCTACGAGCAGTACTTC,CASSLETQGSYEQYF
TRBJ2-3,NA,TRBD1,16,TRBV2,TGTGCCAGCAGTGACACCGGGACAGGGGAAAAGGATACGCAGTATTTT,CASSDTGTGEKDTQYF
TRBJ1-2,NA,TRBD1,15,TRBV20-1,TGCAGTGCTAGTTTGGCGGGACAGGGGGCTAAAGGCTACACCTTC,CSASLAGQGAKGYTF
TRBJ1-4,NA,NA,15,TRBV6-1,TGTGCCAGCAGTGAAGCAGGGAGCTCTAATGAAAAACTGTTTTTT,CASSEAGSSNEKLFF
TRBJ2-7,NA,TRBD2,15,TRBV25-1,TGTGCCAGCAGTGAATTGGGGCGGGAGAAGGGCGAGCAGTACTTC,CASSELGREKGEQYF
TRBJ2-2,NA,NA,16,TRBV7-9,TGTGCCAGCAGCTTAGACCAGGGGGGAGACACCGGGGAGCTGTTTTTT,CASSLDQGGDTGELFF
TRBJ1-2,NA,TRBD1,12,TRBV23-1,TGCGCCGGGGACAGGGGGCTTGGTGGCTACACCTTC,CAGDRGLGGYTF
TRBJ2-7,NA,TRBD1,14,TRBV11-3,TGTGCCAGCAGCTCCGGGACAGGGACCTACGAGCAGTACTTC,CASSSGTGTYEQYF
TRBJ2-1,NA,NA,11,TRBV20-1,TGCAGTGCTTTCCGATCTCTAGGGCAGTTCTTC,CSAFRSLGQFF
TRBJ2-7,NA,TRBD2,15,TRBV19,TGTGCCAGTAGTATCCAACTTAGCGGGAGTGGCGAGCAGTACTTC,CASSIQLSGSGEQYF
TRBJ1-5,NA,TRBD1,15,TRBV19,TGTGCCAGTAGTATGGGAGGACAGGGGTATCAGCCCCAGCATTTT,CASSMGGQGYQPQHF
TRBJ2-1,NA,TRBD2,17,TRBV5-6,TGTGCCAGCAGCTTGGAATTGGCTAGCGGAGACCACAATGAGCAGTTCTTC,CASSLELASGDHNEQFF
TRBJ2-5,NA,NA,16,TRBV5-6,TGTGCCAGCAGCCCCTCTGACAGGCGTTTCCAAGAGACCCAGTACTTC,CASSPSDRRFQETQYF
TRBJ1-1,NA,NA,12,TRBV9,TGTGCCAGCAGCCCCGGGAACACTGAAGCTTTCTTT,CASSPGNTEAFF
TRBJ1-2,NA,NA,13,TRBV3-1/TRBV3-2,TGTGCCAGCAGCCCCTGGACAACGGATGGCTACACCTTC,CASSPWTTDGYTF
TRBJ2-1,NA,NA,17,TRBV11-2,TGTGCCAGCAGCTCGGGTCGGTCGGGGTCCCCTAGGAGCGAGCAGTTCTTC,CASSSGRSGSPRSEQFF
TRBJ1-6,NA,NA,14,TRBV11-2,TGTGCCAGCAGCTTAGGGGGCGCTAATTCACCCCTCCACTTT,CASSLGGANSPLHF
TRBJ2-3,NA,TRBD1,14,TRBV5-1,TGCGCCAGCACGGGACAGACTAGCACAGATACGCAGTATTTT,CASTGQTSTDTQYF
TRBJ1-1,NA,NA,16,TRBV28,TGTGCCAGCAGTTTATGGGAGGCCAGGGGCGGCACTGAAGCTTTCTTT,CASSLWEARGGTEAFF
TRBJ2-1,few,TRBD1,13,TRBV5-1,TGCGCCAGCAGTTGGGACAGGGACAATGAGCAGTTCTTC,CASSWDRDNEQFF
TRBJ2-4,NA,NA,15,TRBV7-9,TGTGCCAGCAGCGCCGCTGGGGCGGCCAAAAACATTCAGTACTTC,CASSAAGAAKNIQYF
TRBJ2-3,NA,NA,14,TRBV7-6,TGTGCCAGCAGCTTAGGGGCGGGTACTGATACGCAGTATTTT,CASSLGAGTDTQYF
TRBJ2-7,once,NA,11,TRBV20-1,TGCAGTGCTACGGTGCTGGACGAGCAGTACTTC,CSATVLDEQYF
TRBJ2-1,NA,TRBD2,22,TRBV15,TGTGCCACCAGCAGGGACAGTGCGCACAACGTAGCGGGAGCCTCCAGATACAATGAGCAGTTCTTC,CATSRDSAHNVAGASRYNEQFF
TRBJ2-3,NA,NA,12,TRBV7-6,TGTGCCAGCAGTCTAGGGGCGGATACGCAGTATTTT,CASSLGADTQYF
TRBJ1-1,NA,NA,14,TRBV9,TGTGCCAGCAGCCTCAGCGGAGGGCCGGCTGAAGCTTTCTTT,CASSLSGGPAEAFF
TRBJ1-2,NA,NA,13,TRBV3-1/TRBV3-2,TGTGCCAGCAGGTGGGGAGGTAACTATGGCTACACCTTC,CASRWGGNYGYTF
TRBJ1-1,NA,NA,13,TRBV6-2/TRBV6-3,TGTGCCAGCAGTATAACAATGAACACTGAAGCTTTCTTT,CASSITMNTEAFF
TRBJ2-1,NA,TRBD2,19,TRBV24-1,TGTGCCACCAGCGGACGAAAAGACAGCGGGGGCTACGTCTACAATGAGCAGTTCTTC,CATSGRKDSGGYVYNEQFF
TRBJ1-3,NA,NA,14,TRBV5-1,TGCGCCAGCAGCCCGGACAGACCCGGAAACACCATATATTTT,CASSPDRPGNTIYF
TRBJ1-5,NA,NA,17,TRBV23-1,TGCGCCAGCAGTCAAACCGGGAGCCGATATAGCAATCAGCCCCAGCATTTT,CASSQTGSRYSNQPQHF
TRBJ2-3,NA,TRBD1,15,TRBV28,TGTGCCAGCACCCGGGGGGACAGGGGTACAGATACGCAGTATTTT,CASTRGDRGTDTQYF
TRBJ2-7,NA,NA,12,TRBV28,TGTGCCAGCAGTTTACTAGTCGCCGAGCAGTACTTC,CASSLLVAEQYF
TRBJ1-1,NA,NA,15,TRBV7-2,TGTGCCACCAAGGCTTCCGGGACATTGAACACTGAAGCTTTCTTT,CATKASGTLNTEAFF
TRBJ1-1,NA,NA,15,TRBV6-5,TGTGCCAGCAGTTACGTTCCGGGGGAGTTTGATGAAGCTTTCTTT,CASSYVPGEFDEAFF
TRBJ2-7,NA,NA,14,TRBV24-1,TGTGCCACCAGTGAGGCCAACAACCCCTACGAGCAGTACTTC,CATSEANNPYEQYF
TRBJ2-2,once,TRBD1,14,TRBV10-2,TGCGCCAGCAGTTCACGGACAGGGGGTTTGGAGCTGTTTTTT,CASSSRTGGLELFF
TRBJ2-5,NA,NA,15,TRBV7-6,TGTGCCAGCAGCTTGAATTCAGGGTCCCAAGAGACCCAGTACTTC,CASSLNSGSQETQYF
TRBJ1-2,NA,TRBD1,14,TRBV6-6,TGTGCCAGCCGCCAAACCGGGACAGGGGACGGCTACACCTTC,CASRQTGTGDGYTF
TRBJ2-7,NA,NA,17,TRBV21-1,TGTGCCAGCAGCTCTCGATCCTCCTGGGGACAGGGATACGAGCAGTACTTC,CASSSRSSWGQGYEQYF
TRBJ1-2,NA,TRBD1,15,TRBV27,TGTGCCACTCAGGGAGGGACAGGGGGCTTCTATGGCTACACCTTC,CATQGGTGGFYGYTF
TRBJ1-2,NA,NA,17,TRBV7-8,TGTGCCAGCAGCTCGACGACAGTTCTTGGACAACTCTATGGCTACACCTTC,CASSSTTVLGQLYGYTF
TRBJ2-2,NA,TRBD2,16,TRBV5-1,TGCGCCAGCAGCTCCCTAGCGGGAGGGCGCACCGGGGAGCTGTTTTTT,CASSSLAGGRTGELFF